Following are 28 T cell receptor beta chains from one sample sequenced in a study of blood T cell repertoires in COVID-19. The table came from immunoSEQ multiplex PCR; TCRdb's copy has only in-frame clones and leaves some out. The sample yields over 200,000 clones, around 85% seen once. The sample consisted of peripheral blood. The receptors originated from a human donor in a cohort sampled during active COVID-19.

The chain recombines TRBV24-1 with TRBJ1-1; 10 bases fit TRBD1. The V gene end was trimmed by 9 bases and the J gene end by 7 bases; junction bases not matched to a gene: 7. Germline lookup yields CDR1 KGHDR and CDR2 SFDVKD. CDR3 size: 13 residues. The CDR3 coding sequence is TGTGCCACCCTCGGGACAGGGGACCATGAAGCTTTCTTT. Residues: CATLGTGDHEAFF.

At least ten counts were recorded for this clone. This chain connects TRBV27 to TRBJ2-3, with 9 bases identical to TRBD2. The CDR3 consists of 15 residues. Germline CDR1 reads MNHEY; CDR2 reads SMNVEV (reference sequence). The ends lost 3 bases at V and 1 base at J; junction bases unmatched: 2. Here the CDR3 DNA reads TGTGCCAGCAGTTTTACTAGCGGGCGCACAGATACGCAGTATTTT. Encoded protein: CASSFTSGRTDTQYF.

The chain couples TRBV25-1 to TRBJ1-4, with D perhaps TRBD1 (5 bases). The germline V gene encodes CDR1 MGHDK and CDR2 SYGVNS. Between the trimmed V and J ends, which lost 2 bases and 3 bases, there was a span of 10 bases. There are 15 residues in the CDR3. The CDR3 DNA is TGTGCCAGCAGTGAACAGGGTTTAGCTAATGAAAAACTGTTTTTT. Residues: CASSEQGLANEKLFF.

This clone was seen a single time. This rearrangement joins TRBV10-3 to TRBJ1-4; TRBD1 might be the D (5 bases). The CDR3 is 16 residues long. V was clipped by 3 bases and J by 5 bases, with 16 bases between them. Per the germline V gene, CDR1 is ENHRY and CDR2 is SYGVKD. CDR3 loop: CAISERGGGPNEKLFF. CDR3 in DNA: TGTGCCATCAGTGAAAGGGGTGGAGGGCCCAATGAAAAACTGTTTTTT.

The chain links TRBV6-4 to TRBJ2-3, with TRBD1 matching 9 bases. This CDR3 is 14 amino acids long. J was trimmed by 5 bases and V by 6 bases; bases with no gene match: 6. Germline V gene lookup returns CDR1 MRHNA and CDR2 SNTAGT. The CDR3 DNA follows: TGTGCCAGCAGCCCCGGGACAGGGAGAGATACGCAGTATTTT. As protein: CASSPGTGRDTQYF.

V usage is TRBV11-2 and J usage is TRBJ1-5; 9 bases are a match to TRBD1. Germline trimming cut 2 bases from V and 5 bases from J; bases unmatched to any gene: 4. The CDR3 covers 15 residues. In germline, CDR1 is SGHAT, CDR2 FQNNGV. The CDR3 DNA reads TGTGCCAGCAGCTTAACCGGGACAGGGCATCAGCCCCAGCATTTT. The encoded protein is CASSLTGTGHQPQHF.

The chain couples TRBV11-2 to TRBJ2-7; 7 nucleotides match TRBD2. V shed 6 bases and J 2 bases; nucleotides not matched to a gene: 13. CDR3 size: 16 residues. From germline, CDR1 is SGHAT and CDR2 FQNNGV. The CDR3 DNA sequence: TGTGCCAGCAGGGGTCGAAAGCGGGACTACACCTACGAGCAGTACTTC. It yields the protein CASRGRKRDYTYEQYF.

CDR3: CASSENRESTYEQYF. For the CDR3, the DNA is TGTGCCAGCAGTGAAAACCGGGAGAGTACCTACGAGCAGTACTTC. The genes are TRBV2 and TRBJ2-7; TRBD2 might be the D (6 bases). CDR1 is SNHLY, CDR2 FYNNEI, per germline. V lost 2 bases and J 2 bases, leaving 13 bases between the germline ends. The CDR3 totals 15 residues.

This chain uses TRBV19 with TRBJ2-7, with a weak D call TRBD2 (6 bases). V was pared by 5 bases and J by 0 bases, with 23 bases between. Germline assignment: CDR1 LNHDA and CDR2 SQIVND (reference sequence). This CDR3 is 18 amino acids long. The CDR3 DNA reads TGTGCCAGTAGTGCTGGCGGGGCACAGGTTCACCACTCCTACGAGCAGTACTTC. Translating gives CASSAGGAQVHHSYEQYF.

The chain links TRBV15 to TRBJ1-3; perhaps TRBD1 as D (6 bases). V dropped 5 bases and J dropped 4 bases, with 18 bases sitting between them. The CDR3 is 16 residues long. Germline assignment: CDR1 LNHNV and CDR2 YYDKDF (reference sequence). The CDR3, as DNA: TGTGCCACCAGCCGACCCGGGGGGCTCCCCGGAAACACCATATATTTT. Its translation: CATSRPGGLPGNTIYF.

This clone has just one count. The genes are TRBV4-2 and TRBJ2-1, with D tentatively TRBD2 (5 bases). Germline CDR1 LGHNA, CDR2 YNFKEQ. Trimming removed 0 bases from V and 8 bases from J, with 17 bases in between. This CDR3 has 16 amino acids. CDR3 DNA: TGTGCCAGCAGCCAAGAAGGGAGTGGGAACGTCCATGAGCAGTTCTTC. Translating it yields CASSQEGSGNVHEQFF.

V usage is TRBV6-5 and J usage is TRBJ1-2; D is undetermined. CDR1 and CDR2 (germline): MNHEY, SVGAGI. V was cut by 5 bases and J by 2 bases, with 15 bases left in between. The CDR3 totals 15 residues. The chain's CDR3 is CASSLQEGYNYGYTF. The DNA of the CDR3 is TGTGCCAGCAGTCTCCAAGAGGGATACAACTATGGCTACACCTTC.

In its sample, this clone was seen a few times. The chain combines TRBV2 with TRBJ2-7, with D possibly matching TRBD2 (6 bases). Trimming pared 9 bases from V and 2 bases from J, leaving 14 bases between. Per the germline V gene, CDR1 is SNHLY and CDR2 is FYNNEI. CDR3 size: 13 residues. CDR3 loop: CARSGDGTYEQYF. The CDR3 DNA reads TGTGCCAGATCGGGGGACGGAACCTACGAGCAGTACTTC.

This chain connects TRBV19 to TRBJ1-2; D is unclear. The V and J ends lost 7 bases and 8 bases respectively, with 14 bases between them. The CDR3 length is 12 residues. Germline CDR1 reads LNHDA; CDR2 reads SQIVND (reference sequence). The CDR3 DNA follows: TGTGCCAGTACGAGCTACGGTCCGGGCTACACCTTC. This sequence encodes CASTSYGPGYTF.

This chain links TRBV10-2 with TRBJ2-2; TRBD2 is a possible D gene (6 bases). The CDR3 contains 16 residues. Germline values: CDR1 WSHSY, CDR2 SAAADI. Trimming took off 3 bases at V and 0 bases at J, with 11 bases between the two ends. The CDR3, as DNA: TGCGCCAGCAGTGAATGGGGGGACGCGAACACCGGGGAGCTGTTTTTT. It encodes CASSEWGDANTGELFF.

This chain joins TRBV18 and TRBJ1-5; D may be TRBD1 (5 bases). This CDR3 has 15 amino acids. CDR1 is KGHSH and CDR2 is LQKENI in the germline V gene. The germline V and J ends were trimmed by 4 bases and 6 bases, with 16 bases remaining between them. The CDR3 DNA reads as TGTGCCAGCTCACTTGGAACCAGGGCATCTCAGCCCCAGCATTTT. Residues: CASSLGTRASQPQHF. The full variable domain, completed using reference TRBV18 and TRBJ1-5, is NAGVMQNPRHLVRRRGQEARLRCSPMKGHSHVYWYRQLPEEGLKFMVYLQKENIIDESGMPKERFSAEFPKEGPSILRIQQVVRGDSAAYFCASSLGTRASQPQHFGDGTRLSIL.

Only one count was recorded for this clone. J is TRBJ1-2 and V is TRBV14; weak D call: TRBD1 (6 bases). Trimming stripped 3 bases from V and 4 bases from J, with 15 bases between. The V gene's germline CDR1 is SGHDN and CDR2 FVKESK. The CDR3 extends over 15 amino acids. This CDR3 is CASSQNYGQSYGYTF. The CDR3 DNA reads as TGTGCCAGCAGCCAGAACTACGGACAGAGCTATGGCTACACCTTC.

The CDR3 loop is CASSPTTGVISPLHF. The CDR3 nucleotides are TGTGCCAGCTCGCCAACCACAGGGGTAATTTCACCCCTCCACTTT. The chain uses TRBV18 and TRBJ1-6, with 7 bases identical to TRBD1. Germline V gene sequence: CDR1 KGHSH, CDR2 LQKENI. J lost 9 bases, V lost 6 bases, and 11 bases had no gene match. CDR3 size: 15 residues.

The chain joins TRBV15 to TRBJ2-5, with 11 bases fitting TRBD2. The length of the CDR3 is 16 residues. From germline, CDR1 is LNHNV and CDR2 YYDKDF (reference sequence). V lost 0 bases, J lost 9 bases, and 9 bases stayed unmatched. CDR3 DNA sequence: TGTGCCACCAGCAGAGATGGGGCTAGCGGGAGGAAGGCCCAGTACTTC. This gives the protein CATSRDGASGRKAQYF.

V is TRBV5-5 and J is TRBJ1-4, with a weak D call TRBD1 (6 bases). CDR3 length: 16 amino acids. In germline, CDR1 is SGHKS, CDR2 YYEKEE (reference sequence). Trimming took off 1 base at V and 4 bases at J, with 14 bases between the two ends. CDR3 in amino acids: CASSLYQGTYNEKLFF. As DNA, the CDR3 is TGTGCCAGCAGCTTGTACCAGGGGACCTATAATGAAAAACTGTTTTTT.

The table lists this clone with a count of one. The chain has TRBV6-5 and TRBJ1-2; possibly TRBD1 for D (5 bases). Trimming took 2 bases from V and 0 from J, leaving 7 bases between them. Germline CDR1 reads MNHEY; CDR2 reads SVGAGI. This CDR3 comprises 14 residues. The CDR3 region has the DNA TGTGCCAGCAGTTACCTAGGGGCTAACTATGGCTACACCTTC. Encoded protein: CASSYLGANYGYTF.

The chain uses TRBV27 and TRBJ1-4; the match to TRBD1 covers 7 bases. Germline V gene data show CDR1 as MNHEY and CDR2 as SMNVEV (reference sequence). The CDR3 is 14 amino acids. Unmatched junction bases numbered 8, after V lost 6 bases and J lost 7 bases. CDR3: CASSSGTVSEKLFF. CDR3 DNA: TGTGCCAGCAGCTCCGGGACAGTATCTGAAAAACTGTTTTTT.

The chain combines TRBV28 with TRBJ1-3; D is unresolved. This CDR3 has 14 amino acids. Trimming pared 4 bases from V and 0 bases from J, leaving 7 bases between. The germline gives CDR1 MDHEN, CDR2 SYDVKM. The CDR3 DNA is TGTGCCAGCAGTTCCGCGGTCTCTGGAAACACCATATATTTT. As protein: CASSSAVSGNTIYF.

This clone was observed a few times. The rearrangement joins TRBV19 to TRBJ2-7; 12 nucleotides match TRBD2. This CDR3 spans 15 amino acids. V trimming: 6 bases; J trimming: 7 bases; junction bases outside the gene matches: 10. The germline gives CDR1 LNHDA, CDR2 SQIVND (reference sequence). CDR3 sequence: CASRRTSGAAGEQYF. The DNA of the CDR3 is TGTGCCAGTAGACGGACTAGCGGGGCGGCGGGAGAGCAGTACTTC.

This clone was detected only a few times. The same CDR3 can be traced to other DNA sequences in this sample. V is TRBV18 and J is TRBJ1-1, with D hard to call. Trimming cost V 3 bases and J 0 bases, with 5 bases left between them. The CDR3 runs to 13 residues. The V gene's germline CDR1 is KGHSH and CDR2 LQKENI. The CDR3 sequence is CASSPTLNTEAFF. CDR3 DNA sequence: TGTGCCAGCTCACCCACACTGAACACTGAAGCTTTCTTT.

This clone was observed once. The genes are TRBV20-1 and TRBJ2-7; 9 bases fit TRBD2. The CDR3 totals 15 residues. Trimming took 3 bases from V and 0 from J; bases not matched to a gene: 6. Germline CDR1 is DFQATT and CDR2 is SNEGSKA (reference sequence). Here the CDR3 reads CSASALAGNSYEQYF. CDR3 DNA sequence: TGCAGTGCTAGTGCCCTAGCGGGGAACTCCTACGAGCAGTACTTC.

The V and J genes are TRBV6-5 and TRBJ2-2; tentative D call: TRBD1 (6 bases). The CDR3 extends over 13 amino acids. Germline values: CDR1 MNHEY, CDR2 SVGAGI. Trimming removed 7 bases from V and 3 bases from J, with 9 bases in between. CDR3 in amino acids: CASTRTDTGELFF. CDR3 bases: TGTGCCAGCACCCGGACAGACACCGGGGAGCTGTTTTTT.

As for this clone: Other DNA sequences in the same sample also yield this CDR3. V is TRBV5-6 and J is TRBJ1-5; D is unclear. V dropped 4 bases and J dropped 4 bases, with 6 bases sitting between them. The CDR3 totals 12 residues. Germline V gene data show CDR1 as SGHDT and CDR2 as YYEEEE. CDR3 nucleotides: TGTGCCAGCAGCCGTTTAAATCAGCCCCAGCATTTT. Translated: CASSRLNQPQHF.